The 16 T cell receptor beta chains below all came from one sample that was sequenced in a study of CD8+CD57+ T cells in acquired aplastic anemia. CDR3 and TCR beta VDJ profiling relied on genomic DNA as the template. TCRdb called the reads again in MiXCR, with one record for every CDR3 protein. The sample includes 150,000 to 200,000 distinct CDR3 sequences, under 55% of them seen just once. Patients chosen for sequencing had shown CD8+CD57+ cell expansion by flow cytometry. Sequences were obtained from sorted CD4+, CD8+, or CD8+CD57+ T cells (not recorded which) from PBMCs. The receptor source for this set is a human donor with aplastic anemia.

The table lists this clonotype with many counts. V is TRBV7-2 and J is TRBJ2-7; the D is unclear. CDR1 is SGHTA and CDR2 is FQGNSA in the germline V gene. The CDR3 is 13 residues long. Trimming took off 0 bases at V and 1 base at J, with 4 bases between the two ends. CDR3 loop: CASSLARSYEQYF. DNA of the CDR3: TGTGCCAGCAGCTTAGCGAGGTCCTACGAGCAGTACTTC.

This clonotype was seen only once. The V and J genes are TRBV20-1 and TRBJ1-5; 7 bases are shared with TRBD1. With V trimmed by 4 bases and J by 5 bases, 8 bases remained unmatched. The CDR3 spans 14 residues. Looked up from germline, CDR1 is DFQATT and CDR2 is SNEGSKA (reference sequence). In nucleotides, the CDR3 is TGCAGTGCTAAGGGGGCAGGAGTGGATCAGCCCCAGCATTTT. Amino acid sequence: CSAKGAGVDQPQHF.

The chain recombines TRBV20-1 with TRBJ2-3; maybe TRBD2 (5 bases). Trimming shortened V by 6 bases and J by 6 bases, and 13 bases separated the two germline ends. The CDR3 spans 12 residues. Germline-derived CDR1 and CDR2 are DFQATT and SNEGSKA (reference sequence). This chain's CDR3 is CSAEDLSDTQYF. The CDR3 DNA sequence: TGCAGTGCCGAGGACTTATCGGATACGCAGTATTTT.

The chain carries TRBV2 and TRBJ2-7, with TRBD2 matching over 7 bases. V was clipped by 8 bases and J by 1 base; unmatched bases: 8. This CDR3 has 14 residues. Germline V gene sequence: CDR1 SNHLY, CDR2 FYNNEI. The CDR3 here is CASRLGGSSYEQYF. The CDR3 bases are TGTGCCAGCCGTCTGGGGGGGTCGTCCTACGAGCAGTACTTC.

The chain is built from TRBV2 and TRBJ1-5; D unclear. The V and J ends lost 10 bases and 0 bases respectively, with 13 bases between them. The CDR3 totals 14 residues. Germline V gene data show CDR1 as SNHLY and CDR2 as FYNNEI. Here the CDR3 reads CATQERYSNQPQHF. CDR3 nucleotide sequence: TGTGCCACCCAGGAAAGATATAGCAATCAGCCCCAGCATTTT.

The chain is built from TRBV4-1 and TRBJ2-7; 10 nucleotides align to TRBD1. Trimming cost V 2 bases and J 5 bases; bases outside gene matches: 6. Germline V gives CDR1 MGHRA, CDR2 YSYEKL. This CDR3 comprises 15 residues. CDR3 in DNA: TGCGCCAGCAGCCAACCTCGGGACAGGGGCCACGAGCAGTACTTC. It is translated as CASSQPRDRGHEQYF.

As for this clonotype: A clone one base away is much larger, so this may be a read error. Here the CDR3 DNA reads TGTGCCAGCAGACAACCAGGGAGGGTCTCCTACGAGCAGTACTTC. Translation gives CASRQPGRVSYEQYF. The rearrangement uses TRBV6-1 and TRBJ2-7; 7 positions match TRBD2. The V and J ends lost 6 bases and 0 bases, in that order; junction bases with no gene match: 8. The CDR3 spans 15 residues. In germline, CDR1 is MNHNS, CDR2 SASEGT.

The chain recombines TRBV10-1 with TRBJ2-5, with a tentative D call TRBD2 (5 bases). Germline-derived CDR1 and CDR2 are WNHNN and SYGVQD (reference sequence). The CDR3 extends over 14 amino acids. V lost 2 bases and J 7 bases, leaving 14 bases between the germline ends. DNA for the CDR3: TGCGCCAGCAGTGAGGGAGGACCTATGCGGACCCAGTACTTC. Translation gives CASSEGGPMRTQYF.

This clonotype was found many times. The chain uses TRBV4-2 and TRBJ1-2; TRBD1 is a possible D gene (6 bases). This CDR3 contains 14 residues. Trimming removed 5 bases at V and 4 bases at J, with 14 bases between. CDR1 and CDR2 from the germline V gene are LGHNA and YNFKEQ. CDR3 residues: CASSDLQGPYGYTF. The CDR3 DNA follows: TGTGCCAGCAGCGACCTTCAGGGGCCCTATGGCTACACCTTC.

The chain employs TRBV7-9 and TRBJ2-7; tentatively, D is TRBD2 (5 bases). V lost 3 bases to trimming and J lost 2 bases, with 8 bases between them. CDR1 and CDR2 (germline): SEHNR, FQNEAQ (reference sequence). The CDR3 is 13 residues long. The CDR3 spells CASSFPGTYEQYF. CDR3 bases: TGTGCCAGCAGCTTTCCGGGAACCTACGAGCAGTACTTC.

The chain couples TRBV7-3 to TRBJ2-1; 13 bases are shared with TRBD2. Germline assignment: CDR1 SGHTA and CDR2 FQGTGA. The length of the CDR3 is 15 residues. V lost 5 bases to trimming and J lost 7 bases; unmatched junction nucleotides: 5. The CDR3 loop is CASSTGLAGANEQFF. CDR3 DNA sequence: TGTGCCAGCAGCACTGGACTAGCGGGAGCTAATGAGCAGTTCTTC.

This clonotype showed up many times. V usage is TRBV5-4 and J usage is TRBJ2-7, with a tentative D call TRBD1 (5 bases). V was clipped by 3 bases and J by 4 bases, with 8 bases between them. Germline CDR1 SGHNT, CDR2 YYREEE (reference sequence). The CDR3 has 12 residues. The CDR3 region is CASSSPGYEQYF. Here the CDR3 DNA reads TGTGCCAGCAGCTCACCAGGGTACGAGCAGTACTTC.

This clonotype occurred many times. The chain is built from TRBV20-1 and TRBJ1-1; no clear D. The V end was cut by 3 bases, the J end by 0 bases, with 8 bases between. CDR3 length: 13 amino acids. CDR1 and CDR2 (germline): DFQATT, SNEGSKA (reference sequence). DNA of the CDR3: TGCAGTGCTAGTGGCAGGTTGAACACTGAAGCTTTCTTT. This encodes CSASGRLNTEAFF.

This clonotype has at least ten counts. The rearrangement uses TRBV20-1 and TRBJ1-4; D may be TRBD1 (5 bases). Germline V gene data show CDR1 as DFQATT and CDR2 as SNEGSKA (reference sequence). V lost 7 bases, J lost 7 bases, and 19 bases lay in between. The CDR3 has 14 amino acids. CDR3 sequence (DNA): TGCAGTGTTAGGCAGGGCTTCATGGGTGAAAAACTGTTTTTT. This translates into CSVRQGFMGEKLFF.

This clonotype was detected ten times or more. The chain has TRBV29-1 and TRBJ2-1, with 7 bases lining up with TRBD1. This CDR3 comprises 14 residues. The germline V gene has CDR1 SQVTM and CDR2 ANQGSEA. The ends lost 7 bases at V and 0 bases at J; junction bases unmatched: 6. This CDR3 reads CSALGQNSYNEQFF. CDR3 sequence (DNA): TGCAGCGCCCTGGGACAGAACTCCTACAATGAGCAGTTCTTC.

J is TRBJ2-2 and V is TRBV6-4; no clear D gene. The CDR3 runs to 15 residues. Looked up from germline, CDR1 is MRHNA and CDR2 is SNTAGT. V lost 6 bases and J 5 bases, leaving 16 bases between the germline ends. CDR3 region: CASSPDPGDTGELFF. CDR3 DNA sequence: TGTGCCAGCAGCCCAGACCCCGGCGATACCGGGGAGCTGTTTTTT.